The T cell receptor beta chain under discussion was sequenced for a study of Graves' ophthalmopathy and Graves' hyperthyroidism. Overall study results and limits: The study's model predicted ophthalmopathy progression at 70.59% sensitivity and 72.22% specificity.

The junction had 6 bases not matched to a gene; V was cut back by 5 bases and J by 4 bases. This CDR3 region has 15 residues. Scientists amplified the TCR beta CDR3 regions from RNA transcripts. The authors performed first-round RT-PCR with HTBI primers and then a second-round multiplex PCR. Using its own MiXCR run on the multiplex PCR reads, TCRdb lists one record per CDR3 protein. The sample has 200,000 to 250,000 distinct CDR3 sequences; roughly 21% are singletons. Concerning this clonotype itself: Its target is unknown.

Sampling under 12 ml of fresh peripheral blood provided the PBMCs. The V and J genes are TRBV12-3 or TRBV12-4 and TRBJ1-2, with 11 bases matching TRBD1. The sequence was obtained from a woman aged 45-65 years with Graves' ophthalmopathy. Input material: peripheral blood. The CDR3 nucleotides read TGTGCCAGCAGTCGGGGGACAGGGGGGATCTATGGCTACACCTTC. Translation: CASSRGTGGIYGYTF.